The rows below give T cell receptor beta chains drawn from one sample of a study of blood T cells in healthy people across ages. TCRdb reanalysed the 5' RACE reads using MiXCR and keeps one entry per CDR3 protein. The table lists around 1.5 million distinct CDR3 sequences, roughly 59% of them singletons. Sequenced input: blood. The origin of the receptors is a young man in good health. The CDR3 runs from the conserved cysteine through the conserved F or W. The order of the fields is J gene, clone size, V gene, D gene, CDR3 protein, CDR3 DNA. D genes are given only for firm matches. Clone size is stated in some rows and not others, as once, few, many or a class when expanded.

j_call: TRBJ2-5; clone_size: NA; v_call: TRBV7-6; d_call: TRBD1; cdr3_aa: CASSPDRGVGETQYF; cdr3_nt: TGTGCCAGCAGCCCGGACAGGGGAGTGGGAGAGACCCAGTACTTC
j_call: TRBJ2-7; clone_size: NA; v_call: TRBV30; d_call: NA; cdr3_aa: CAWITPGGGEQYF; cdr3_nt: TGTGCCTGGATTACCCCAGGGGGAGGCGAGCAGTACTTC
j_call: TRBJ1-4; clone_size: NA; v_call: TRBV7-9; d_call: NA; cdr3_aa: CASSPPDATNEKLFF; cdr3_nt: TGTGCCAGCAGCCCTCCCGACGCAACTAATGAAAAACTGTTTTTT
j_call: TRBJ1-1; clone_size: NA; v_call: TRBV29-1; d_call: NA; cdr3_aa: CSTDRSDTEAFF; cdr3_nt: TGCAGCACGGACAGATCGGACACTGAAGCTTTCTTT
j_call: TRBJ1-6; clone_size: NA; v_call: TRBV20-1; d_call: NA; cdr3_aa: CSAPGPGHPGSPLHF; cdr3_nt: TGCAGTGCTCCAGGGCCGGGGCACCCGGGTTCACCCCTCCACTTT
j_call: TRBJ2-7; clone_size: few; v_call: TRBV6-6; d_call: NA; cdr3_aa: CASSYGFNYEQYF; cdr3_nt: TGTGCCAGCAGTTACGGGTTCAACTACGAGCAGTACTTC
j_call: TRBJ1-2; clone_size: NA; v_call: TRBV7-2; d_call: NA; cdr3_aa: CASSLSTHGYTF; cdr3_nt: TGTGCCAGCAGCTTAAGCACCCATGGCTACACCTTC
j_call: TRBJ2-1; clone_size: few; v_call: TRBV29-1; d_call: NA; cdr3_aa: CSPRVENEQFF; cdr3_nt: TGCAGCCCTAGGGTGGAGAATGAGCAGTTCTTC
j_call: TRBJ2-3; clone_size: NA; v_call: TRBV20-1; d_call: TRBD1; cdr3_aa: CSARTGGNTDTQYF; cdr3_nt: TGCAGTGCTAGAACAGGGGGGAACACAGATACGCAGTATTTT
j_call: TRBJ2-2; clone_size: once; v_call: TRBV9; d_call: TRBD1; cdr3_aa: CASSGRTGNTGELFF; cdr3_nt: TGTGCCAGCAGCGGTAGGACAGGGAACACCGGGGAGCTGTTTTTT